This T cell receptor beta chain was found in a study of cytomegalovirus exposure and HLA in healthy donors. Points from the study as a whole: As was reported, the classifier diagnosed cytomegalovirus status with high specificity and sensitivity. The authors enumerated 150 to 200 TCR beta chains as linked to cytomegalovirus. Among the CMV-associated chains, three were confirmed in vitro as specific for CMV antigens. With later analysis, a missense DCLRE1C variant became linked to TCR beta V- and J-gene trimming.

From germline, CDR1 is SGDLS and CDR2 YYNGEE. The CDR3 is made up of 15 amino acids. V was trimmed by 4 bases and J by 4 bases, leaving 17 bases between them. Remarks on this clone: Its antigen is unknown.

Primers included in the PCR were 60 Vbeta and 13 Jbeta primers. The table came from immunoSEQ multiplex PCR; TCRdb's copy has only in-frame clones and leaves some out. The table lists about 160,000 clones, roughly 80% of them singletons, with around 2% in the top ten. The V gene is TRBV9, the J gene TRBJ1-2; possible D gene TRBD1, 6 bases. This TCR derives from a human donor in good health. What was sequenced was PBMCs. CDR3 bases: TGTGCCAGCAGCTCAGCAGGGGATAGGAGCTATGGCTACACCTTC. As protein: CASSSAGDRSYGYTF.